These 11 T cell receptor beta chains were all obtained from the same sample, sequenced in a study of T cell repertoires in cytomegalovirus infection. TCRdb reanalysed the reads using MiXCR and keeps one entry per CDR3 protein. The profile shows about a million distinct CDR3 sequences, approximately 30% of them singletons. What these receptors recognize is not known. This specimen consisted of cultured CD8+ T cells from PBMCs, obtained from culture after CMV antigen stimulation. These receptors were taken from a human donor in good health (CMV status not recorded). Some clones in this sample may be carry-over from other donors' samples.

The V call is TRBV4-3, the J call TRBJ2-3, with D uncertain. The CDR3 is made up of 15 amino acids. V was shortened by 2 bases and J by 3 bases, with 12 bases between the two germline ends. Germline V gene lookup returns CDR1 LGHNA and CDR2 YSLEER. In nucleotides, the CDR3 is TGCGCCAGCAGCCAAATTGGGAAGTGGACAGATACGCAGTATTTT. As protein: CASSQIGKWTDTQYF.

The rearrangement uses TRBV6-6 and TRBJ1-2; D might be TRBD1 (6 bases). The V end was cut by 2 bases, the J end by 8 bases, with 18 bases between. The CDR3 contains 15 residues. Germline CDR1 MNHNY, CDR2 SVGAGI (reference sequence). Here the CDR3 reads CASSYHQGWEEGYTF. CDR3 sequence (DNA): TGTGCCAGCAGTTACCACCAGGGGTGGGAAGAAGGCTACACCTTC.

In its sample, this clonotype was seen many times. The rearrangement links TRBV27 to TRBJ2-7; TRBD2 agrees at 7 bases. V was pared by 6 bases and J by 7 bases, with 3 bases of the junction left unmatched. Germline values: CDR1 MNHEY, CDR2 SMNVEV (reference sequence). This CDR3 is built from 11 residues. This CDR3 is CASSPGREQYF. The CDR3 DNA follows: TGTGCCAGCAGCCCCGGGAGGGAGCAGTACTTC.

This clonotype appeared a few times. This chain uses TRBV27 with TRBJ1-1, with 9 bases matching TRBD1. The length of the CDR3 is 14 residues. The germline V gene has CDR1 MNHEY and CDR2 SMNVEV (reference sequence). J lost 5 bases, V lost 3 bases, and 4 bases had no gene match. The CDR3 loop reads CASSFGTGTTEAFF. Written as DNA, the CDR3 is TGTGCCAGCAGTTTTGGGACAGGGACGACTGAAGCTTTCTTT.

About this clonotype itself: One end of the junction varies from germline; a read error may be responsible. The chain carries TRBV7-6 and TRBJ2-5; tentative D call: TRBD1 (6 bases). This CDR3 is built from 12 residues. CDR1 and CDR2 from the germline V gene are SGHVS and FNYEAQ. For the CDR3, the DNA is TGTGCCAACAGCTCGCCAGGGGTGACCCAGTACTTC. This codes for CANSSPGVTQYF.

The chain joins TRBV7-6 to TRBJ1-4; a weak D match, TRBD1 (5 bases). This CDR3 has 16 residues. The germline V and J ends were trimmed by 5 bases and 2 bases, with 15 bases remaining between them. Germline lookup yields CDR1 SGHVS and CDR2 FNYEAQ. CDR3: CASSLIQGRTNEKLFF. The CDR3 DNA follows: TGTGCCAGCAGCCTAATCCAGGGAAGGACTAATGAAAAACTGTTTTTT.

This clonotype was recorded at least ten times. This chain uses TRBV6-1 with TRBJ1-2, with D maybe TRBD1 (6 bases). The germline gives CDR1 MNHNS, CDR2 SASEGT. The CDR3 contains 13 residues. V was trimmed by 7 bases and J by 5 bases, leaving 14 bases between them. CDR3 sequence reads: CASTQTGPYGYTF. In DNA, the CDR3 is TGTGCCAGCACCCAGACAGGACCTTATGGCTACACCTTC.

The genes are TRBV6-2 or TRBV6-3 and TRBJ2-7; 10 bases are shared with TRBD2. The germline V gene has CDR1 MNHEY and CDR2 SVGEGT. The CDR3 is 15 residues long. J lost 0 bases, V lost 6 bases, and 5 bases had no gene match. CDR3 bases: TGTGCCAGCAGCCTACTAGCGGGGAGCTCCTACGAGCAGTACGTC. This codes for CASSLLAGSSYEQYV.

This clonotype turned up a few times. The chain combines TRBV4-1 with TRBJ2-1; 7 bases align to TRBD1. CDR1 and CDR2 (germline): MGHRA, YSYEKL. This CDR3 comprises 13 residues. The trim removed 3 bases at V and 5 bases at J, leaving 1 base unmatched. For the CDR3, the DNA is TGCGCCAGCAGCCAGCAGGGGGACAATGAGCAGTTCTTC. Translation gives CASSQQGDNEQFF.

The chain has TRBV7-8 and TRBJ2-7, with 7 bases aligning to TRBD2. Germline V lookup: CDR1 SGHVS, CDR2 FQNEAQ. This CDR3 is built from 16 residues. V trimming: 1 base; J trimming: 3 bases; junction bases outside the gene matches: 9. The DNA for the CDR3 is TGTGCCAGCAGCTTAGATGGCGGGGGAACAGGCTACGAGCAGTACTTC. Its protein product is CASSLDGGGTGYEQYF. The full variable domain, in which reference TRBV7-8 and TRBJ2-7 provide the parts outside the CDR3, is GAGVSQSPRYKVAKRGQDVALRCDPISGHVSLFWYQQALGQGPEFLTYFQNEAQLDKSGLPSDRFFAERPEGSVSTLKIQRTQQEDSAVYLCASSLDGGGTGYEQYFGPGTRLTVT.

The rearrangement uses TRBV27 and TRBJ1-2; D gene unclear. Germline V CDR1 and CDR2: MNHEY, SMNVEV (reference sequence). V was pared by 7 bases and J by 2 bases, with 11 bases between. The CDR3 extends over 13 amino acids. In nucleotides, the CDR3 is TGTGCCAGCACGGGAGGGCCCAACTATGGCTACACCTTC. This codes for CASTGGPNYGYTF.